These T cell receptor beta chains were read from a single sample in a study of T cell responses to AZD1222 COVID-19 vaccine. The data were produced by immunoSEQ multiplex PCR, yet TCRdb's version contains in-frame clones alone and is incomplete. The sample has around 84,000 clones, 80% to 90% seen once. The source material was peripheral blood, sampled on day 0 of AZD1222 vaccination. The origin of the receptors is an adult in good health. Each CDR3 is given with its conserved first and last residue. The D gene is left open where the match is weak. Expanded clones are given a class, and other clones once, few, many or no size at all.

TRBJ2-2	TRBD2	-	TRBV29-1	CSVAAGGMNGELFF	TGCAGCGTTGCCGCGGGAGGAATGAACGGGGAGCTGTTTTTT
TRBJ2-7	TRBD1	once	TRBV2	CASRRDRSSYEQYF	TGTGCCAGCAGGAGGGACAGGTCTTCCTACGAGCAGTACTTC
TRBJ1-5	TRBD1	-	TRBV19	CASSIQGASNQPQHF	TGTGCCAGTAGTATACAGGGGGCAAGCAATCAGCCCCAGCATTTT
TRBJ2-7	-	once	TRBV27	CASSLAWSSYEQYF	TGTGCCAGCAGTTTAGCCTGGAGCTCCTACGAGCAGTACTTC
TRBJ2-1	TRBD2	-	TRBV3-1/TRBV3-2	CASSQEALGLAGPNNEQFF	TGTGCCAGCAGCCAAGAAGCCCTGGGACTAGCGGGACCGAACAATGAGCAGTTCTTC
TRBJ2-7	TRBD2	-	TRBV7-9	CASSTRGTSGSVTSYEQYF	TGTGCCAGCAGCACTAGGGGGACTAGCGGGAGTGTAACCTCCTACGAGCAGTACTTC
TRBJ1-4	TRBD1	few	TRBV7-6	CASSSPGQGHEKLFF	TGTGCCAGCAGCTCCCCGGGACAGGGTCATGAAAAACTGTTTTTT
TRBJ2-3	TRBD1	-	TRBV9	CASSVDRATDTQYF	TGTGCCAGCAGCGTGGACAGGGCCACAGATACGCAGTATTTT
TRBJ2-5	TRBD1	-	TRBV6-5	CASRTPGQGKTQYF	TGTGCCAGCAGAACCCCGGGACAGGGAAAGACCCAGTACTTC
TRBJ1-3	-	-	TRBV28	CASSLYPGSSSGNTIYF	TGTGCCAGCAGTTTATATCCAGGTTCAAGCTCTGGAAACACCATATATTTT
TRBJ1-4	-	-	TRBV10-3	CAISEPGRDNEKLFF	TGTGCCATCAGTGAGCCGGGTCGGGATAATGAAAAACTGTTTTTT
TRBJ2-7	-	-	TRBV6-5	CASSSFAGSYEQYF	TGTGCCAGCAGTTCATTTGCAGGGTCGTACGAGCAGTACTTC
TRBJ1-2	-	-	TRBV7-9	CASSLFKIEFNYGYTF	TGTGCCAGCAGCTTGTTTAAGATAGAGTTTAACTATGGCTACACCTTC
TRBJ2-5	-	-	TRBV5-1	CASSPYQETQYF	TGCGCCAGCAGCCCGTACCAAGAGACCCAGTACTTC
TRBJ2-7	TRBD1	-	TRBV19	CASSIGGQGNYEQYF	TGTGCCAGTAGTATAGGGGGACAGGGGAACTACGAGCAGTACTTC
TRBJ2-2	TRBD2	-	TRBV7-2	CASRIPGLAGGLRTGELFF	TGTGCCAGCAGGATACCAGGACTAGCGGGAGGGTTACGCACCGGGGAGCTGTTTTTT
TRBJ2-1	-	-	TRBV3-1/TRBV3-2	CASSQLADNNEQFF	TGTGCCAGCAGCCAATTAGCGGATAACAATGAGCAGTTCTTC
TRBJ2-1	-	-	TRBV3-1/TRBV3-2	CASSPPVQRSSYNEQFF	TGTGCCAGCAGCCCTCCGGTACAGCGGAGCTCCTACAATGAGCAGTTCTTC
TRBJ2-5	-	-	TRBV6-2/TRBV6-3	CASSYGLTLGPETQYF	TGTGCCAGCAGTTATGGACTAACACTAGGCCCAGAGACCCAGTACTTC
TRBJ2-1	TRBD2	-	TRBV19	CASSSYRDYTTEQFF	TGTGCCAGTAGTTCATACCGGGACTACACAACTGAGCAGTTCTTC
TRBJ2-2	TRBD2	-	TRBV18	CASSRLAGDTGELFF	TGTGCCAGCTCCAGACTAGCGGGGGACACCGGGGAGCTGTTTTTT
TRBJ1-1	TRBD1	few	TRBV7-9	CASGDRGTEAFF	TGTGCCAGCGGGGACAGGGGCACTGAAGCTTTCTTT
TRBJ2-1	TRBD2	once	TRBV28	CASSFTSGSYNEQFF	TGTGCCAGCAGTTTTACTAGCGGCTCCTACAATGAGCAGTTCTTC
TRBJ1-2	-	-	TRBV11-2	CASSRLGDGYTF	TGTGCCAGCAGCCGCTTGGGGGATGGCTACACCTTC
TRBJ2-2	-	-	TRBV3-1/TRBV3-2	CASSQERAYTGELFF	TGTGCCAGCAGCCAAGAGCGGGCCTACACCGGGGAGCTGTTTTTT
TRBJ2-2	TRBD2	-	TRBV28	CASGKPGLATGELFF	TGTGCCAGCGGAAAACCGGGACTAGCCACCGGGGAGCTGTTTTTT
TRBJ1-4	-	-	TRBV28	CASSEDRGEKLFF	TGTGCCAGCAGTGAGGACAGAGGCGAAAAACTGTTTTTT
TRBJ2-5	-	-	TRBV12-5	CASGRGTTYQETQYF	TGTGCTAGTGGGCGCGGGACAACGTACCAAGAGACCCAGTACTTC
TRBJ1-5	TRBD1	-	TRBV28	CASTYGGTGADQPQHF	TGTGCCAGCACCTACGGGGGGACAGGGGCCGATCAGCCCCAGCATTTT
TRBJ1-5	TRBD1	-	TRBV5-5	CASSTGQGFLQPQHF	TGTGCCAGCAGTACTGGACAGGGGTTCTTACAGCCCCAGCATTTT
TRBJ2-3	TRBD2	-	TRBV4-2	CASSQVWTSGSAADTQYF	TGTGCCAGCAGCCAAGTCTGGACTAGCGGGAGTGCTGCAGATACGCAGTATTTT
TRBJ2-5	TRBD1	-	TRBV28	CAIRPDRVGETQYF	TGTGCCATACGTCCAGACAGGGTCGGAGAGACCCAGTACTTC
TRBJ1-2	-	-	TRBV7-9	CASSLGDPRAGYTF	TGTGCCAGCAGCTTGGGAGACCCTCGGGCTGGCTACACCTTC
TRBJ2-5	-	-	TRBV6-5	CASSYSNTIPKETQYF	TGTGCCAGCAGTTACTCGAACACTATACCGAAAGAGACCCAGTACTTC
TRBJ2-6	-	-	TRBV19	CASSIMHTSSGANVLTF	TGTGCCAGTAGTATCATGCATACGAGCTCTGGGGCCAACGTCCTGACTTTC
TRBJ1-2	-	-	TRBV3-1/TRBV3-2	CASSPSWGGGYTF	TGTGCCAGCAGCCCTTCCTGGGGGGGTGGCTACACCTTC
TRBJ1-2	-	once	TRBV3-1/TRBV3-2	CASSPLFQAADGYTF	TGTGCCAGCAGCCCTCTTTTTCAGGCAGCCGATGGCTACACCTTC
TRBJ1-2	-	-	TRBV19	CASFRQSYTF	TGTGCCAGTTTTAGACAGAGCTACACCTTC
TRBJ2-5	TRBD1	-	TRBV5-1	CASSGTGREETQYF	TGCGCCAGCAGCGGGACAGGGAGGGAAGAGACCCAGTACTTC
TRBJ2-3	-	-	TRBV7-2	CASRMTVVSDTQYF	TGTGCCAGCAGGATGACAGTCGTGTCAGATACGCAGTATTTT
TRBJ1-1	-	once	TRBV19	CASSLGAEAFF	TGTGCCAGTAGTCTGGGGGCTGAAGCTTTCTTT
TRBJ1-1	TRBD1	-	TRBV11-2	CASSLNRGTEAFF	TGTGCCAGCAGCTTAAACAGGGGGACTGAAGCTTTCTTT
TRBJ1-1	TRBD1	-	TRBV29-1	CSGAQGEYTEAFF	TGCAGCGGTGCCCAGGGGGAATACACTGAAGCTTTCTTT
TRBJ1-1	TRBD1	-	TRBV23-1	CASSQSTVKGANTEAFF	TGCGCCAGCAGTCAATCGACAGTTAAGGGGGCGAACACTGAAGCTTTCTTT
TRBJ1-6	TRBD1	-	TRBV6-5	CASKRAGGHNSPLHF	TGTGCCAGCAAAAGGGCAGGGGGGCACAATTCACCCCTCCACTTT
TRBJ2-1	-	-	TRBV6-1	CASSEALPGWSNEQFF	TGTGCCAGCAGTGAAGCGCTTCCGGGGTGGAGCAATGAGCAGTTCTTC
TRBJ1-6	TRBD1	-	TRBV27	CASRLGGSPLHF	TGTGCCAGCAGACTAGGGGGCTCACCCCTCCACTTT
TRBJ1-1	-	-	TRBV28	CASSSGPSGGKRRAFF	TGTGCCAGCAGTTCAGGTCCCTCGGGGGGAAAGAGGAGAGCTTTCTTT